This T cell receptor beta chain originates from a study of shared clonotypes between healthy human individuals. Study in general: Sampling drew on donors who were a couple of women and a few men aged 18 to 49.

TCRdb's copy holds only in-frame clones and misses some; the assay was immunoSEQ multiplex PCR. This table has 2 million to 2.5 million clones, approximately 93% appearing once. The study's findings and limits: Rarefaction analysis demonstrated incomplete sorted-subset sequencing notwithstanding large depth.

Of note for this clone: The antigen is not known. Other DNA variants within this sample encode the same CDR3.

Germline V lookup: CDR1 KGHSH, CDR2 LQKENI. CDR3 length: 15 amino acids. V was pared by 6 bases and J by 4 bases, with 6 bases of the junction left unmatched. The rearrangement links TRBV18 to TRBJ2-1; 10 bases map to TRBD2. The sequence was collected from a man aged 18 to 29 in good health. Some clones in this sample may be carry-over from other donors' samples. Specimen: naive CD4+ T cells from PBMCs. Noted subset: CD45RA+ positively selected. CDR3 sequence (DNA): TGTGCCAGCTCGCCCCCGGGACTAGCGTACAATGAGCAGTTCTTC. Its translation is CASSPPGLAYNEQFF.